Given below is one T cell receptor (beta chain) in context. Its specificity is unknown. Generated by immunoSEQ multiplex PCR, the TCRdb table keeps only in-frame clones and is missing some. The table has approximately 39,000 clones, 80% to 85% seen once. The entry originates in a study of Siglec-9 on CD8 T cells in melanoma. Whole-study findings and limits: An effector memory CD8+ T-cell subset seemingly accumulating in melanoma was reportedly marked and regulated by Siglec-9.

The V and J ends lost 1 base and 6 bases respectively, with 10 bases between them. Looked up from germline, CDR1 is MGHRA and CDR2 is YSYEKL. The CDR3 covers 14 residues. The chain joins TRBV4-1 to TRBJ1-5; D is possibly TRBD1 (5 bases). The origin of this receptor is a human donor in good health. Sequencing was done on a sample of Siglec-9- CD8+ T cells sorted from blood. This chain's CDR3 is CASSQGGGSQPQHF. DNA for the CDR3: TGCGCCAGCAGCCAAGGGGGCGGATCTCAGCCCCAGCATTTT.